The rows below give T cell receptor beta chains drawn from one sample of a study of memory CD4+ T cells and cytomegalovirus serostatus. Sequencing was performed with immunoSEQ multiplex PCR; in TCRdb, only in-frame clones are kept and a portion is missing. The table lists tens of thousands of clones, about three quarters of them singletons. Sequences were obtained from memory CD4+ T cells from blood. These receptors were obtained from an adult in good health and CMV-seronegative. Each CDR3 is given with its conserved first and last residue. D genes are given only for firm matches. A row's size may be missing; if present it is once, few, many or a size class.

d_gene	v_gene	len	j_gene	abundance	CDR3nt	CDR3aa
TRBD1	TRBV5-4	17	TRBJ2-5	-	TGTGCCAGCAGCAGACAGGGAGACTCCCCGCAACAAGAGACCCAGTACTTC	CASSRQGDSPQQETQYF
TRBD1	TRBV7-2	13	TRBJ1-3	-	TGTGCCAGCACCGGGACAGCTGGAAACACCATATATTTT	CASTGTAGNTIYF
-	TRBV18	14	TRBJ2-7	-	TGTGCCAGCTCACCACCCATCGGAGTCTACGAGCAGTACTTC	CASSPPIGVYEQYF
TRBD2	TRBV5-1	15	TRBJ2-1	-	TGCGCCAGCAGCCCTCTAGCGGGAGGGCCGGTTGAGCAGTTCTTC	CASSPLAGGPVEQFF
TRBD2	TRBV5-6	16	TRBJ2-7	-	TGTGCCAGCAGTCTACTAGCGGGAACTCACTCCTACGAGCAGTACTTC	CASSLLAGTHSYEQYF
TRBD2	TRBV19	16	TRBJ2-2	-	TGTGCCAGTAGTATAGGGCTAGCGGGACTCACCGGGGAGCTGTTTTTT	CASSIGLAGLTGELFF
-	TRBV7-2	13	TRBJ1-1	-	TGTGCCAGCACCGTGGGGAGGAACACTGAAGCTTTCTTT	CASTVGRNTEAFF
-	TRBV7-9	11	TRBJ1-1	once	TGTGCCAGCAGCCAGCGGACAGTAGCTTTCTTT	CASSQRTVAFF
-	TRBV4-2	19	TRBJ2-2	-	TGTGCCAGCAGCCAAGGGTTTTCCTTACGGAGGGCCGGGACCGGGGAGCTGTTTTTT	CASSQGFSLRRAGTGELFF
TRBD1	TRBV28	15	TRBJ1-4	few	TGTGCCAGCCTATCATCCGACAGGGCTCGGGAAAAACTGTTTTTT	CASLSSDRAREKLFF
-	TRBV9	16	TRBJ1-3	-	TGTGCCAGCAGCGTAGTATCCGTCCCCTCTGGAAACACCATATATTTT	CASSVVSVPSGNTIYF
-	TRBV5-1	13	TRBJ2-1	-	TGCGCCAGCAGCCTCGGGGTTGACGGGACTCAGTTCTTC	CASSLGVDGTQFF
TRBD2	TRBV5-4	15	TRBJ2-1	-	TGTGCCAGCAGCTTTAGCGGGAGGGCCGCGGATGAGCAGTTCTTC	CASSFSGRAADEQFF
-	TRBV11-2	15	TRBJ1-5	-	TGTGCCAGCAGCTTAGAGGGGGGCGCCTTTCAGCCCCAGCATTTT	CASSLEGGAFQPQHF
-	TRBV7-2	14	TRBJ1-1	-	TGTGCCAGCAGCATACAGGGAGGGCGCACTGAAGCTTTCTTT	CASSIQGGRTEAFF
TRBD1	TRBV28	17	TRBJ2-7	-	TGTGCCAGCAGTCGGGGGGACAGGGGGCGCCTATCCTACGAGCAGTACTTC	CASSRGDRGRLSYEQYF
-	TRBV19	12	TRBJ2-5	-	TGTGCCAGTAGACAGAGCGGGGAGACCCAGTACTTC	CASRQSGETQYF
-	TRBV9	16	TRBJ2-7	-	TGTGCCAGCAGAACACCCGGGACTCCCGAAGATTACGAGCAGTACTTC	CASRTPGTPEDYEQYF
TRBD2	TRBV30	13	TRBJ2-7	-	TGTGCTTCTGGGCAGGGAGGGTCCTACGAGCAGTACTTC	CASGQGGSYEQYF